This TCR beta chain was sequenced in a study of technical replicates of blood from a few donors. The CDR3 extends over 15 amino acids. The germline CDR1 and CDR2 sequences are WNHNN and SYGVQD (reference sequence). V was pared by 3 bases and J by 9 bases, with 12 bases of the junction left unmatched. Produced via immunoSEQ multiplex PCR; TCRdb's table is partial and in-frame only. The sample has approximately 92,000 clones; roughly 96% are singletons. The source material was T cells isolated from PBMCs. The TCR comes from a human donor in good health. The rearrangement uses TRBV10-1 and TRBJ2-7; TRBD1 matches 9 bases. In DNA, the CDR3 is TGCGCCAGCAGTGATGGGGACAGGGAGATAACCGGGCAGTACTTC. This codes for CASSDGDREITGQYF.